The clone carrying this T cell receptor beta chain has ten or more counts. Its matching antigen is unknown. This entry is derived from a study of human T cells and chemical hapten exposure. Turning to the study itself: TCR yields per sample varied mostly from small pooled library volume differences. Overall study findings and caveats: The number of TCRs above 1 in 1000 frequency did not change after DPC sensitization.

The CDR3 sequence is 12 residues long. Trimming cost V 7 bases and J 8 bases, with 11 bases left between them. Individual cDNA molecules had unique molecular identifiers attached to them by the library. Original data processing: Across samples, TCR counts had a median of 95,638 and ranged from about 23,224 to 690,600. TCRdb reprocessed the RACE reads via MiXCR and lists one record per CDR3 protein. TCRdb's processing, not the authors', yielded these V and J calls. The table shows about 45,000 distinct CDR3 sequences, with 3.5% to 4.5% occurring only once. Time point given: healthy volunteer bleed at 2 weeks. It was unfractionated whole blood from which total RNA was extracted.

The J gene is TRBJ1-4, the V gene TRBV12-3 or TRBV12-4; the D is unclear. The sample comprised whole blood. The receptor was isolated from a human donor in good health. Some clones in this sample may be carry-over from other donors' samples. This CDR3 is CASTLNREKLFF. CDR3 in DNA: TGTGCCAGCACCCTTAACCGGGAAAAACTGTTTTTT.